This T cell receptor beta chain was identified during a study of cytomegalovirus exposure and HLA in healthy donors. The donors were in the 120-subject validation cohort, distinct from the approximately 700-subject first cohort. Points on this clone: Its cognate antigen is unknown.

Some clones are missing from TCRdb's copy, which holds only in-frame ones; the method was immunoSEQ multiplex PCR. The sample has over 200,000 clones; approximately 83% are singletons. Study-wide results and caveats: For cytomegalovirus status, the classifier reportedly gave diagnoses with high specificity and sensitivity. Under in vitro conditions, a few CMV-associated chains were confirmed as specific for CMV antigens. The investigators catalogued about 170 TCR beta chains as cytomegalovirus-associated.

Trimming took off 4 bases at V and 3 bases at J, with 16 bases between the two ends. The germline gives CDR1 SGHDN, CDR2 FVKESK. CDR3 length: 15 residues. Sequenced: PBMCs. The source of this sequence is a woman in her thirties in good health and CMV-seropositive. The genes are TRBV14 and TRBJ2-7, with D perhaps matching TRBD1 (6 bases). CDR3 coding DNA: TGTGCCAGCAGCCGCCACAGGGAGATTGGCTACGAGCAGTACTTC. This encodes CASSRHREIGYEQYF.